This T cell receptor beta chain appears in the sequencing data of a study of response to subunit inactivated influenza vaccine. Each CDR3 protein is one row after TCRdb ran MiXCR on the RT-PCR reads. The sample contains under 850,000 distinct CDR3 sequences, less than 20% of which appear only once. At least ten counts were recorded for this clonotype. Its antigen remains unidentified. General study points: Authors suggested each seasonal flu vaccination may recruit only limited numbers of new T cells.

Trimming removed 1 base from V and 4 bases from J, with 11 bases in between. The CDR3 totals 16 residues. V is TRBV12-3 or TRBV12-4 and J is TRBJ2-6, with a possible D match to TRBD1 (6 bases). The starting material was PBMCs from blood, obtained 4 to 6 days after vaccination. This clonotype was sampled from a man over 45 who received an inactivated influenza vaccine. CDR3 bases: TGTGCCAGCAGTTTAGTGGGGGCGAAAGGGGCCAACGTCCTGACTTTC. Protein: CASSLVGAKGANVLTF.